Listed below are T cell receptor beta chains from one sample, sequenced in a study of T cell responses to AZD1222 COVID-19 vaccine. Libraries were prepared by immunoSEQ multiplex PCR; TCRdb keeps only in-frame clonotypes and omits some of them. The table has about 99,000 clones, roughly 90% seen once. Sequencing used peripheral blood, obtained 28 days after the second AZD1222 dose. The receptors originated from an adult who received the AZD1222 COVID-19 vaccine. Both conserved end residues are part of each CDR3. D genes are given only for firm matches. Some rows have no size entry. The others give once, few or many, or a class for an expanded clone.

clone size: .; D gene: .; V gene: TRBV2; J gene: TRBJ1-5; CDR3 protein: CASRSQRGPQHF; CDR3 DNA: TGTGCCAGCAGGAGTCAGCGAGGGCCCCAGCATTTT
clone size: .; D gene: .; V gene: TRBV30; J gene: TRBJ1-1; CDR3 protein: CAWSKPDRNTEAFF; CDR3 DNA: TGTGCCTGGAGTAAACCGGACCGCAACACTGAAGCTTTCTTT
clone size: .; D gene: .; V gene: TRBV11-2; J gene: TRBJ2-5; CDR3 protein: CASSPIAETQYF; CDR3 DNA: TGTGCCAGCAGCCCCATCGCAGAGACCCAGTACTTC
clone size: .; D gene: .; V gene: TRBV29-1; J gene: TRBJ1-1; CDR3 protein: CSVEGSGSTEAFF; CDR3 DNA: TGCAGCGTTGAGGGCAGCGGGAGCACTGAAGCTTTCTTT
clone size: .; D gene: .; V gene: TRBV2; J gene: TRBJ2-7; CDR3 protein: CASRQEIYEQYF; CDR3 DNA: TGTGCCAGCAGGCAGGAGATCTACGAGCAGTACTTC
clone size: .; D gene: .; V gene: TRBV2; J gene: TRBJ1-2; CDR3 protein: CASSEEVENYGYTF; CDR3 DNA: TGTGCCAGCAGTGAAGAGGTAGAAAACTATGGCTACACCTTC
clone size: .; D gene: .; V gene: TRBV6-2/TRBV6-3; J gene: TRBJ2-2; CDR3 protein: CASSYEGLPGELFF; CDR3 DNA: TGTGCCAGCAGTTACGAAGGGTTGCCCGGGGAGCTGTTTTTT
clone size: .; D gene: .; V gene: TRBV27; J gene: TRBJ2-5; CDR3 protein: CASSRVVQETQYF; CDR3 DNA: TGTGCCAGCAGCCGGGTCGTTCAAGAGACCCAGTACTTC
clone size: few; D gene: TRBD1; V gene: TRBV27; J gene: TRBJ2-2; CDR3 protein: CASSLRQGGTGELFF; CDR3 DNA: TGTGCCAGCAGTTTACGACAGGGGGGGACCGGGGAGCTGTTTTTT
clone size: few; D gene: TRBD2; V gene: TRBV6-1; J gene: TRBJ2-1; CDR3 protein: CASSEAAGTGGNEQFF; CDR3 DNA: TGTGCCAGCAGTGAAGCCGCGGGTACGGGGGGGAATGAGCAGTTCTTC
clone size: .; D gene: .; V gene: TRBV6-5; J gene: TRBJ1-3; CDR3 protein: CASRELAYSGNTIYF; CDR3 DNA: TGTGCCAGCAGGGAGCTGGCCTACTCTGGAAACACCATATATTTT
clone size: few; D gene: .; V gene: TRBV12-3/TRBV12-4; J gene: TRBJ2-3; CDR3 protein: CASSEVESKQYF; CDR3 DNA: TGTGCCAGCAGTGAAGTCGAGTCTAAACAGTATTTT
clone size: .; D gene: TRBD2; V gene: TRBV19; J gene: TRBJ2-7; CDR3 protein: CASSSSLAGVSHEQYF; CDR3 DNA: TGTGCCAGTAGTTCGTCACTAGCGGGAGTCTCCCACGAGCAGTACTTC
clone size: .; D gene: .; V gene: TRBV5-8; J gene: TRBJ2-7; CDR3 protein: CASSLVVGPDEQYF; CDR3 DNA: TGTGCCAGCAGCTTGGTGGTAGGTCCGGACGAGCAGTACTTC
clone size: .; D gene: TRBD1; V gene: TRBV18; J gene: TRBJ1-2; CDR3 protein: CASSSTGVGYGYTF; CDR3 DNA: TGTGCCAGCTCATCGACAGGGGTGGGCTATGGCTACACCTTC